Below are 24 T cell receptor beta chains sequenced from a single sample in a study of response to subunit inactivated influenza vaccine. Via MiXCR, TCRdb re-called the RT-PCR reads, giving one row per CDR3 protein. The sample shows just over 300,000 distinct CDR3 sequences, around 20% of them seen only once. The sample here was PBMCs from blood, taken roughly 20 months after vaccination. These TCRs come from a man between 50 and 69 years old who received an inactivated influenza vaccine.

This clonotype was observed a handful of times. The V gene is TRBV20-1, the J gene TRBJ2-1, with D possibly called TRBD1 or TRBD2 (5 bases each). CDR3 length equals 15 residues. Germline V lookup: CDR1 DFQATT, CDR2 SNEGSKA (reference sequence). The germline V and J ends were trimmed by 0 bases and 6 bases, with 15 bases remaining between them. The CDR3 sequence is CSARERRGVGNEQFF. CDR3 in DNA: TGCAGTGCTAGAGAACGAAGGGGAGTGGGCAATGAGCAGTTCTTC.

There are a few counts of this clonotype. CDR3 bases: TGTGCCAGTACCTCGTACCGGAGGACTGAAGCTTTCTTT. Its translation is CASTSYRRTEAFF. The V gene is TRBV19, the J gene TRBJ1-1; D unresolved. Trimming pared 7 bases from V and 5 bases from J, leaving 14 bases between. Germline values: CDR1 LNHDA, CDR2 SQIVND (reference sequence). The CDR3 extends over 13 amino acids.

This chain connects TRBV28 to TRBJ1-2, with D perhaps matching TRBD1 (6 bases). The V gene lost 2 bases and the J gene lost 6 bases, with 13 bases spanning the gap. The CDR3 totals 14 residues. The germline CDR1 and CDR2 sequences are MDHEN and SYDVKM. The CDR3, as DNA: TGTGCCAGCAGTTTAGTCGGGGGCCTAAATGGCTACACCTTC. Translation gives CASSLVGGLNGYTF.

At least ten counts were recorded for this clonotype. The chain recombines TRBV10-3 with TRBJ1-2; no firm D call. This CDR3 has 16 amino acids. Trimming took off 0 bases at V and 6 bases at J, with 17 bases between the two ends. Germline V gene sequence: CDR1 ENHRY, CDR2 SYGVKD. CDR3: CAISESTLLVTHGYTF. CDR3 nucleotide sequence: TGTGCCATCAGTGAGTCGACTCTCTTGGTGACGCATGGCTACACCTTC.

Here the CDR3 reads CASSQDVGRIAFF. CDR3 DNA sequence: TGCGCCAGCAGCCAAGATGTGGGGAGAATAGCTTTCTTT. The chain employs TRBV4-1 and TRBJ1-1; unclear D gene. CDR1 and CDR2 (germline): MGHRA, YSYEKL. Trimming took 0 bases from V and 10 from J, leaving 12 bases between them. CDR3 length equals 13 residues.

The V call is TRBV7-8, the J call TRBJ1-5, with D hard to call. Deletions cut 0 bases from V and 4 bases from J, with 10 bases between. Per germline, CDR1 SGHVS and CDR2 FQNEAQ. The CDR3 is 15 residues long. The CDR3 DNA sequence: TGTGCCAGCAGCTTAGCAGGAGGGCGGAATCAGCCCCAGCATTTT. Translated, it gives CASSLAGGRNQPQHF.

This clonotype turned up a few times. The chain employs TRBV4-1 and TRBJ1-5; D call uncertain. The V gene's germline CDR1 is MGHRA and CDR2 YSYEKL. The CDR3 runs 15 residues. Trimming took 5 bases from V and 4 from J, leaving 15 bases between them. The CDR3 is CASSKNRASNQPQHF. The CDR3 DNA reads as TGCGCCAGCAGCAAAAACCGGGCCTCAAATCAGCCCCAGCATTTT.

This clonotype has just a few counts. The chain links TRBV4-3 to TRBJ1-6, with D uncertain. Germline V CDR1 and CDR2: LGHNA, YSLEER. The CDR3 runs to 17 residues. Between the trimmed V and J ends, which lost 0 bases and 6 bases, there was a span of 15 bases. The CDR3 DNA is TGCGCCAGCAGCCAAGATTTTATCCGGACGGTTAATTCACCCCTCCACTTT. Its protein is CASSQDFIRTVNSPLHF.

This clonotype showed up just a few times. This sequence joins TRBV4-3 and TRBJ1-3; D call uncertain. The CDR3 runs 18 residues. V was trimmed by 4 bases and J by 0 bases, leaving 19 bases between them. Germline V gene lookup returns CDR1 LGHNA and CDR2 YSLEER. The CDR3 bases are TGCGCCAGCAGCCGATTTTCTCTTGACGGCGTCTCTGGAAACACCATATATTTT. Protein: CASSRFSLDGVSGNTIYF.

This clonotype was seen a few times. The genes are TRBV5-1 and TRBJ2-7; D gene uncertain. This CDR3 spans 14 amino acids. CDR1 and CDR2 from the germline V gene are SGHRS and YFSETQ. V shed 1 base and J shed 2 bases, with 10 bases lying between them. DNA of the CDR3: TGCGCCAGCAGCTTGAGTCCAGCCACCTACGAGCAGTACTTC. It encodes CASSLSPATYEQYF.

This clonotype was seen at least ten times. This chain uses TRBV10-3 with TRBJ1-5; TRBD1 agrees at 10 bases. The J segment lost 2 bases and the V segment lost 0 bases, leaving 1 base of the junction unmatched. The CDR3 has 16 amino acids. CDR1 ENHRY and CDR2 SYGVKD come from the germline V gene. DNA of the CDR3: TGTGCCATCAGTGAGTCCGGGACAGGGGGCAATCAGCCCCAGCATTTT. It yields the protein CAISESGTGGNQPQHF.

The chain combines TRBV4-2 with TRBJ2-5; the D is unclear. Trimming removed 1 base from V and 3 bases from J, with 9 bases in between. Germline V gene lookup returns CDR1 LGHNA and CDR2 YNFKEQ. The CDR3 runs 14 residues. CDR3 DNA: TGTGCCAGCAGCCAAGTCATGGCAGAAGAGACCCAGTACTTC. The encoded protein is CASSQVMAEETQYF.

This clonotype was observed a handful of times. This sequence joins TRBV5-1 and TRBJ2-2, with 7 bases aligning to TRBD1. Germline CDR1 is SGHRS and CDR2 is YFSETQ. With 0 bases clipped from V and 2 bases from J, the junction kept 4 bases outside the gene matches. The CDR3 is 16 amino acids. CDR3 region: CASSLAGGANTGELFF. CDR3 coding DNA: TGCGCCAGCAGCTTGGCAGGGGGAGCCAACACCGGGGAGCTGTTTTTT.

The chain uses TRBV19 and TRBJ1-5; the D gene is possibly TRBD1 (5 bases). Per the germline V gene, CDR1 is LNHDA and CDR2 is SQIVND (reference sequence). The CDR3 is 15 residues long. Trimming shortened V by 4 bases and J by 0 bases, and 10 bases separated the two germline ends. CDR3 nucleotides: TGTGCCAGTAGTACGGGACCGTATAGCAATCAGCCCCAGCATTTT. Its translation: CASSTGPYSNQPQHF. Together with reference TRBV19 and TRBJ1-5, the CDR3 gives the full variable domain: DGGITQSPKYLFRKEGQNVTLSCEQNLNHDAMYWYRQDPGQGLRLIYYSQIVNDFQKGDIAEGYSVSREKKESFPLTVTSAQKNPTAFYLCASSTGPYSNQPQHFGDGTRLSIL.

This clonotype was seen at least ten times. V and J are TRBV12-3 or TRBV12-4 and TRBJ1-2; D ambiguous. The ends were cut back, 6 bases at V and 6 bases at J, with 14 bases in the middle. The CDR3 extends over 13 amino acids. The DNA for the CDR3 is TGTGCCAGCAGCTGGAGTGGAAGGGATGGCTACACCTTC. Its protein product is CASSWSGRDGYTF.

Many counts were recorded for this clonotype. The genes are TRBV20-1 and TRBJ1-3; tentative D call: TRBD1 (6 bases). CDR1 DFQATT and CDR2 SNEGSKA come from the germline V gene (reference sequence). V was clipped by 6 bases and J by 7 bases, with 19 bases between them. The CDR3 is 14 amino acids. The CDR3 spells CSAPQQGSVNTIYF. The CDR3 DNA is TGCAGTGCCCCACAACAGGGATCAGTCAACACCATATATTTT.

This clonotype occurred many times. The CDR3 is CASRLTGGRSSGNTIYF. As DNA, the CDR3 is TGTGCCAGCAGATTAACAGGGGGCCGAAGCTCTGGAAACACCATATATTTT. The rearrangement joins TRBV6-5 to TRBJ1-3, with 9 bases aligning to TRBD1. V gave up 6 bases and J gave up 0 bases; unmatched junction bases: 9. From germline, CDR1 is MNHEY and CDR2 SVGAGI. This CDR3 is built from 17 residues.

V gene TRBV2 combines with J gene TRBJ1-2; D gene uncertain. From germline, CDR1 is SNHLY and CDR2 FYNNEI. The V and J ends lost 4 bases and 2 bases respectively, with 8 bases between them. This CDR3 has 13 amino acids. The CDR3, as DNA: TGTGCCAGCAGTGTAGCAGGCAACTATGGCTACACCTTC. Residues: CASSVAGNYGYTF.

Only a few counts were recorded for this clonotype. The chain links TRBV5-1 to TRBJ1-2; the match to TRBD1 covers 7 bases. Looked up from germline, CDR1 is SGHRS and CDR2 is YFSETQ. V lost 1 base and J lost 7; bases outside the gene matches: 10. The CDR3 totals 15 residues. CDR3 amino acids: CASSLSAGGSGGYTF. The CDR3 DNA reads TGCGCCAGCAGCTTGTCGGCAGGGGGATCGGGTGGCTACACCTTC.

This clonotype was seen many times. The genes are TRBV12-3 or TRBV12-4 and TRBJ2-1, with TRBD2 as a possible D gene (6 bases). CDR3 length equals 16 residues. Deletions cut 6 bases from V and 2 bases from J, with 17 bases between. The CDR3 here is CASRGTRATPYNEQFF. The CDR3 DNA sequence: TGTGCCAGCAGGGGGACTCGCGCTACCCCCTACAATGAGCAGTTCTTC.

There are many counts of this clonotype. In nucleotides, the CDR3 is TGTGCCAGCAGTGTGGTCGGATCGAACACTGAAGCTTTCTTT. Translating it yields CASSVVGSNTEAFF. The rearrangement links TRBV2 to TRBJ1-1; D is undetermined. This CDR3 spans 14 amino acids. Germline CDR1 SNHLY, CDR2 FYNNEI. The V and J ends lost 4 bases and 1 base respectively, with 10 bases between them.

J is TRBJ1-5 and V is TRBV20-1; perhaps TRBD1 as D (6 bases). V was shortened by 0 bases and J by 5 bases, with 14 bases between the two germline ends. Per germline, CDR1 DFQATT and CDR2 SNEGSKA (reference sequence). The CDR3 extends over 15 amino acids. The CDR3 region has the DNA TGCAGTGCTAGAGATCTGGGGGCGGGAGATCAGCCCCAGCATTTT. The encoded protein is CSARDLGAGDQPQHF.

The V and J genes are TRBV6-2 or TRBV6-3 and TRBJ1-6; TRBD1 matches at 9 bases. The germline CDR1 and CDR2 sequences are MNHEY and SVGEGT. The CDR3 totals 16 residues. V was clipped by 6 bases and J by 8 bases; unmatched bases: 11. CDR3 residues: CASSRGTGTGYSPLHF. The CDR3 DNA follows: TGTGCCAGCAGCCGAGGAACCGGGACAGGGTATTCACCCCTCCACTTT.

This clonotype came up many times. The chain combines TRBV12-3 or TRBV12-4 with TRBJ1-3, with unresolved D. The CDR3 contains 14 residues. V was pared by 6 bases and J by 0 bases, with 9 bases between. CDR3 in DNA: TGTGCCAGCAGCAGCGGGGTCTCTGGAAACACCATATATTTT. Protein product: CASSSGVSGNTIYF.